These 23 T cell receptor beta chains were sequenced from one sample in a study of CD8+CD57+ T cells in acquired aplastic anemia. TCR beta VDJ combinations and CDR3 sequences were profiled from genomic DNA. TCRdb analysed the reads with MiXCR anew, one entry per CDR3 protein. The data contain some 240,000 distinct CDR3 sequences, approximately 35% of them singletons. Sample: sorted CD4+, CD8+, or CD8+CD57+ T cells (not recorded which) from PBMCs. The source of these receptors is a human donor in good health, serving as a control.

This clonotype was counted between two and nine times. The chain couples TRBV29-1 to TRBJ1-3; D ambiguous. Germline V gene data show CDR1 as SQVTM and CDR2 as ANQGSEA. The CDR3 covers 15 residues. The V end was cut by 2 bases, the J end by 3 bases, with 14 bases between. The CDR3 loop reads CSVECSGMSGNTIYF. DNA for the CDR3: TGCAGCGTTGAATGTAGCGGGATGAGTGGAAACACCATATATTTT. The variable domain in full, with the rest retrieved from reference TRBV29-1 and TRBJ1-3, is SAVISQKPSRDICQRGTSLTIQCQVDSQVTMMFWYRQQPGQSLTLIATANQGSEATYESGFVIDKFPISRPNLTFSTLTVSNMSPEDSSIYLCSVECSGMSGNTIYFGEGSWLTVV.

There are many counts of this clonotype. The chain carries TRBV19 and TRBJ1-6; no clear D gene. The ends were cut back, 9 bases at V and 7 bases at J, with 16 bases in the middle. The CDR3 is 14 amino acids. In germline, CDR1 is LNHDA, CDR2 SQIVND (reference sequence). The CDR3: CASRYRIPNSPLHF. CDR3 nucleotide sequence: TGTGCCAGCAGATACCGGATACCAAATTCACCCCTCCACTTT.

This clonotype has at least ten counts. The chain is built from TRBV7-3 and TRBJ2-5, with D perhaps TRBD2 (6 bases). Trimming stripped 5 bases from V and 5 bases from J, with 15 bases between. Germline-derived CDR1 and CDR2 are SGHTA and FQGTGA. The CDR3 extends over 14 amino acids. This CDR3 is CASSPRGGVETQYF. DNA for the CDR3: TGTGCCAGCAGCCCGAGGGGCGGGGTGGAGACCCAGTACTTC.

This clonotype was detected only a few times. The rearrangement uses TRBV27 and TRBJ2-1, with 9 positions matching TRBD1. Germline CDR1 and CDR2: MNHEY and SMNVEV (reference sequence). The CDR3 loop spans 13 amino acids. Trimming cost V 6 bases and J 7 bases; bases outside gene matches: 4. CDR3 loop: CASRGQGWNEQFF. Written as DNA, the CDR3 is TGTGCCAGCAGGGGACAGGGATGGAATGAGCAGTTCTTC.

The CDR3 region is CASSLGSERHSEQFF. The CDR3 coding sequence is TGTGCCAGCAGCTTAGGTAGCGAGAGACACAGTGAGCAGTTCTTC. This chain joins TRBV11-1 and TRBJ2-1, with a weak D call TRBD2 (5 bases). The CDR3 has 15 amino acids. Trimming removed 1 base at V and 9 bases at J, with 16 bases between. Germline values: CDR1 SGHAT, CDR2 FQDESV (reference sequence).

The CDR3 here is CASSILAVGWNYGYTF. DNA for the CDR3: TGTGCCAGTAGTATTTTAGCCGTGGGCTGGAACTATGGCTACACCTTC. V usage is TRBV19 and J usage is TRBJ1-2; D ambiguous. The CDR3 spans 16 residues. Trimming left V 3 bases short and J 2 bases short, with 16 bases between. Germline V CDR1 and CDR2: LNHDA, SQIVND (reference sequence).

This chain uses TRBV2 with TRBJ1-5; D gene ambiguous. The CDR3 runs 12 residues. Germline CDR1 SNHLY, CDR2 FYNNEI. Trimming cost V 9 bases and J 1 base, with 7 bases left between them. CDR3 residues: CASTESNQPQHF. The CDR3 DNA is TGTGCCAGTACGGAAAGCAATCAGCCCCAGCATTTT.

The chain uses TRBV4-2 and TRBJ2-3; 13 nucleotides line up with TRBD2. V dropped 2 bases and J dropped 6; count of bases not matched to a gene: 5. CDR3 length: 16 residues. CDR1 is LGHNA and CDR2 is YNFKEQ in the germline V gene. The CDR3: CASSQPTSGGWDTQYF. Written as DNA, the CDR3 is TGTGCCAGCAGCCAACCGACTAGCGGGGGGTGGGATACGCAGTATTTT.

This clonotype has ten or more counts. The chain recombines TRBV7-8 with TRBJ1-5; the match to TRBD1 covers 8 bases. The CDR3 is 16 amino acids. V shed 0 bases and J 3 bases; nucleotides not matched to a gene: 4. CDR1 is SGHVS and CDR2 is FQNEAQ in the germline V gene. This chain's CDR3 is CASSLARQGPNQPQHF. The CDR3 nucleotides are TGTGCCAGCAGCTTAGCTAGACAGGGGCCCAATCAGCCCCAGCATTTT.

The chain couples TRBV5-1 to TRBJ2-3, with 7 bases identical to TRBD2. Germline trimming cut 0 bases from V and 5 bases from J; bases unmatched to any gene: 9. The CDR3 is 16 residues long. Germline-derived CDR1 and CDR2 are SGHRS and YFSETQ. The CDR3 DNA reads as TGCGCCAGCAGCTTGGGAACGGGGGACTATCAAGATACGCAGTATTTT. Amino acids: CASSLGTGDYQDTQYF. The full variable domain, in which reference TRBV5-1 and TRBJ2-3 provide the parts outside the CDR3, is KAGVTQTPRYLIKTRGQQVTLSCSPISGHRSVSWYQQTPGQGLQFLFEYFSETQRNKGNFPGRFSGRQFSNSRSEMNVSTLELGDSALYLCASSLGTGDYQDTQYFGPGTRLTVL.

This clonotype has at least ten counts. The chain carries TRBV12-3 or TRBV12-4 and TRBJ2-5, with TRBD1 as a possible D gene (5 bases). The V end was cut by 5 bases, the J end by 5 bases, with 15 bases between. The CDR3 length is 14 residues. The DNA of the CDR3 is TGTGCCAGCAGTATAACAGGTTCTGGGGAGACCCAGTACTTC. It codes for CASSITGSGETQYF.

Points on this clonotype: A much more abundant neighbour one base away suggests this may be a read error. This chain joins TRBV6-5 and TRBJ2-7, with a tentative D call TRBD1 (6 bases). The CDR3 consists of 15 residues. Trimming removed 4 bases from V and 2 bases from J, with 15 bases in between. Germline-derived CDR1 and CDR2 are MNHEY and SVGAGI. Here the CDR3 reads CASSSPADRPYEQYF. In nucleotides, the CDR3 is TGTGCCAGCAGTTCCCCAGCCGACAGGCCCTACGAGCAGTACTTC.

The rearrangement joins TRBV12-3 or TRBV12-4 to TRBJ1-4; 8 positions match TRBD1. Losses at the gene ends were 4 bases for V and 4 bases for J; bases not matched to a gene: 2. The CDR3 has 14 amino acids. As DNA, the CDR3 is TGTGCCAGCAGTTCGACAGGGGATAATGAAAAACTGTTTTTT. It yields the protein CASSSTGDNEKLFF.

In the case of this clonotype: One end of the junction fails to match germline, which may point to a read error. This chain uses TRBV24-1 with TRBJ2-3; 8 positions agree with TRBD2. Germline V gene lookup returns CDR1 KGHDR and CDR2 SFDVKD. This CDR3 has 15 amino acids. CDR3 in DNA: TGTGCCAGCAGTTTAGAACTAGCGGACACAGATACGCAGTATTTT. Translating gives CASSLELADTDTQYF.

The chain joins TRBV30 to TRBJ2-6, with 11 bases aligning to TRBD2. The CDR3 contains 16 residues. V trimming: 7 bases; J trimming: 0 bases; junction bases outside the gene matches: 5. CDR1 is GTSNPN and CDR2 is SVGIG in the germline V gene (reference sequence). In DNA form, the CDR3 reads TGTGCCTTGATGACTAGCGGGGACTCTGGGGCCAACGTCCTGACTTTC. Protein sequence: CALMTSGDSGANVLTF.

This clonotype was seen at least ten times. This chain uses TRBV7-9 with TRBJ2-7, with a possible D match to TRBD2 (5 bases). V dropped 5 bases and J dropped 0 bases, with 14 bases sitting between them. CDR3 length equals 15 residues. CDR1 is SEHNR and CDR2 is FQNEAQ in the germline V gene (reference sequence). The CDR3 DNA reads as TGTGCCAGCAGCCATTTTCGCGGGCCCTCCTACGAGCAGTACTTC. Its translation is CASSHFRGPSYEQYF.

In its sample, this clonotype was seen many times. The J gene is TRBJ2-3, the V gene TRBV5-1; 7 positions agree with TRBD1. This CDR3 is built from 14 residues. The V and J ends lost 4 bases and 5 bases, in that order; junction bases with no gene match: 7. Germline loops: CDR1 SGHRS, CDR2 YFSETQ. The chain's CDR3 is CASSLGQVGDTQYF. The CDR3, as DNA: TGCGCCAGCAGCCTCGGACAGGTTGGAGATACGCAGTATTTT.

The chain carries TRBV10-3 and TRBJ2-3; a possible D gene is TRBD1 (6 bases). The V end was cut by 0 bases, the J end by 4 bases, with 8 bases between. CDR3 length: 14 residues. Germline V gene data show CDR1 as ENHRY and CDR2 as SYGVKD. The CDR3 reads CAISESSGADTQYF. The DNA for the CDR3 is TGTGCCATCAGTGAGTCATCAGGGGCAGATACGCAGTATTTT.

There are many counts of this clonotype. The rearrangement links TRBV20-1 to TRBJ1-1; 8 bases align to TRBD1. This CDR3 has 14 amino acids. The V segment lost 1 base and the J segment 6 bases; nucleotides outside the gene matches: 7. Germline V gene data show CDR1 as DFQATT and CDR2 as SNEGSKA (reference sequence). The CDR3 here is CSARGLTGAAEAFF. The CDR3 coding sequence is TGCAGTGCTAGAGGCCTGACAGGGGCCGCTGAAGCTTTCTTT.

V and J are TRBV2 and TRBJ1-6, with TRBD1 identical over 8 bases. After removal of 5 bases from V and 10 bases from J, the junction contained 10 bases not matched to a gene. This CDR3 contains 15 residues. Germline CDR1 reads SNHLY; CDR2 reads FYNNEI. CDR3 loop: CASSQRTGRVSPLHF. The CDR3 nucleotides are TGTGCCAGCAGTCAACGGACAGGGCGGGTCTCACCCCTCCACTTT.

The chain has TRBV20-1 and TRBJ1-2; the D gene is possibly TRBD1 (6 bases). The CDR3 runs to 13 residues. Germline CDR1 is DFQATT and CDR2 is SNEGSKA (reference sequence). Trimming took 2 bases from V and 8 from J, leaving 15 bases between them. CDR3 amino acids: CSARSGDDGGYTF. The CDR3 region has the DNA TGCAGTGCTAGATCAGGGGATGACGGCGGCTACACCTTC.

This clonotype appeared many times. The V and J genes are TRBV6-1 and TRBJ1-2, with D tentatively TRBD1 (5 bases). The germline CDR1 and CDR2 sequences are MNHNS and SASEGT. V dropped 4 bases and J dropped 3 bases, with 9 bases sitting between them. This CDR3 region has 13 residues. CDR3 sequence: CASSVPGDYGYTF. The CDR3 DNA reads TGTGCCAGCAGTGTCCCGGGGGACTATGGCTACACCTTC.

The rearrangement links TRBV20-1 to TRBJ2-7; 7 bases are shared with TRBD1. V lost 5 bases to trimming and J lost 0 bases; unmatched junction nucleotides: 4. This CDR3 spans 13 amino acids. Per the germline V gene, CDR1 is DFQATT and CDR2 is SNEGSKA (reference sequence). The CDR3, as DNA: TGCAGTGCTCCCGGGACAGCCTCCTACGAGCAGTACTTC. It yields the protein CSAPGTASYEQYF.